A selection of T cell receptor beta chains follows, all from one sample in a study of T cell changes during pregnancy in multiple sclerosis. Some clones are missing from TCRdb's copy, which holds only in-frame ones; the method was immunoSEQ multiplex PCR. The table has tens of thousands of clones, around nine tenths seen once. Material: CD4+ T cells from peripheral blood mononuclear cells, obtained before pregnancy. These receptors all come from a female donor with multiple sclerosis, enrolled in a pregnancy study. Each CDR3 is given with its conserved first and last residue. The D gene is left open where the match is weak. Only part of the rows carry a size: once, few, many, or a class if the clone is expanded.

d_gene: TRBD1
v_gene: TRBV27
j_gene: TRBJ1-1
abundance: NA
CDR3nt: TGTGCCAGCAGTTTAGACAGGGATCTTTGGAACACTGAAGCTTTCTTT
CDR3aa: CASSLDRDLWNTEAFF

d_gene: TRBD2
v_gene: TRBV18
j_gene: TRBJ2-7
abundance: NA
CDR3nt: TGTGCCAGCTCACCACAGGGGAGGGCCTCCTACGAGCAGTACTTC
CDR3aa: CASSPQGRASYEQYF

d_gene: TRBD1
v_gene: TRBV7-2
j_gene: TRBJ1-5
abundance: few
CDR3nt: TGTGCCAGCAGCCCGTACGACAGGGTTAGCCAGCCCCAGCATTTT
CDR3aa: CASSPYDRVSQPQHF

d_gene: TRBD1
v_gene: TRBV5-1
j_gene: TRBJ2-5
abundance: once
CDR3nt: TGCGCCAGCAGCTACCAAGGACAGGCCCAAGAGACCCAGTACTTC
CDR3aa: CASSYQGQAQETQYF

d_gene: NA
v_gene: TRBV28
j_gene: TRBJ2-1
abundance: NA
CDR3nt: TGTGCCAGCACCCGGACTACGAGCTCCTACAATGAGCAGTTCTTC
CDR3aa: CASTRTTSSYNEQFF

d_gene: NA
v_gene: TRBV15
j_gene: TRBJ2-5
abundance: NA
CDR3nt: TGTGCCACCAGCAGAGGACTACAGGGTGGGCAGGAGACCCAGTACTTC
CDR3aa: CATSRGLQGGQETQYF

d_gene: TRBD2
v_gene: TRBV5-1
j_gene: TRBJ2-7
abundance: NA
CDR3nt: TGCGCCAGCAGCTTGGGACTAGCGGGAGCGGGATACGAGCAGTACTTC
CDR3aa: CASSLGLAGAGYEQYF

d_gene: TRBD1
v_gene: TRBV19
j_gene: TRBJ1-2
abundance: NA
CDR3nt: TGTGCCAGTAGTTTCCAGGGGGCGCCTGGCTACACCTTC
CDR3aa: CASSFQGAPGYTF

d_gene: NA
v_gene: TRBV27
j_gene: TRBJ2-1
abundance: once
CDR3nt: TGTGCCAGCAGTTTTACAGGGAAGTCCTACAATGAACAGTTCTTC
CDR3aa: CASSFTGKSYNEQFF

d_gene: TRBD2
v_gene: TRBV11-2
j_gene: TRBJ2-5
abundance: NA
CDR3nt: TGTGCCAGCAGAGCTAGCGGGGGGCTACAAGAGACCCAGTACTTC
CDR3aa: CASRASGGLQETQYF

d_gene: NA
v_gene: TRBV2
j_gene: TRBJ1-4
abundance: NA
CDR3nt: TGTGCCAGCATCTACAGGGATGCAACTAATGAAAAACTGTTTTTT
CDR3aa: CASIYRDATNEKLFF

d_gene: NA
v_gene: TRBV11-2
j_gene: TRBJ1-1
abundance: NA
CDR3nt: TGTGCCAGCAGCTTTAGCTCTGAAGCTTTCTTT
CDR3aa: CASSFSSEAFF

d_gene: NA
v_gene: TRBV7-9
j_gene: TRBJ1-5
abundance: few
CDR3nt: TGTGCCAGCAGCTTAACGGGCAATCAGCCCCAGCATTTT
CDR3aa: CASSLTGNQPQHF

d_gene: TRBD2
v_gene: TRBV5-4
j_gene: TRBJ2-1
abundance: NA
CDR3nt: TGTGCCAGCAGCCCCGGACTAGCGGGCTACAATGAGCAGTTCTTC
CDR3aa: CASSPGLAGYNEQFF

d_gene: NA
v_gene: TRBV6-1
j_gene: TRBJ1-5
abundance: NA
CDR3nt: TGTGCCAGCAGCCCAGAATATAGCAATCAGCCCCAGCATTTT
CDR3aa: CASSPEYSNQPQHF

d_gene: NA
v_gene: TRBV6-4
j_gene: TRBJ2-7
abundance: NA
CDR3nt: TGTGCCAGCAAGACAGGACCCCACGAGCAGTACTTC
CDR3aa: CASKTGPHEQYF

d_gene: TRBD1
v_gene: TRBV28
j_gene: TRBJ1-1
abundance: NA
CDR3nt: TGTGCCAGCACTGGACAGGGCCCAGTTGGGAACACTGAAGCTTTCTTT
CDR3aa: CASTGQGPVGNTEAFF

d_gene: TRBD2
v_gene: TRBV30
j_gene: TRBJ2-5
abundance: NA
CDR3nt: TGTGCCTGGGGGCGGGGGGAGACCCAGTACTTC
CDR3aa: CAWGRGETQYF

d_gene: TRBD1
v_gene: TRBV28
j_gene: TRBJ2-7
abundance: NA
CDR3nt: TGTGCCAGCGGGATACGGACAGGTGTAACCTACGAGCAGTACTTC
CDR3aa: CASGIRTGVTYEQYF

d_gene: NA
v_gene: TRBV5-1
j_gene: TRBJ1-2
abundance: NA
CDR3nt: TGCGCCAGCAGCTTGGATAGCCAGGGAGGGTACTATGGCTACACCTTC
CDR3aa: CASSLDSQGGYYGYTF

d_gene: NA
v_gene: TRBV14
j_gene: TRBJ2-3
abundance: NA
CDR3nt: TGTGCCAGCAGCCAAGTTGTTAGAGGCACGCAGTATTTT
CDR3aa: CASSQVVRGTQYF

d_gene: NA
v_gene: TRBV7-3
j_gene: TRBJ2-1
abundance: NA
CDR3nt: TGTGCCAGCAGCTTAGGGCGGGCGAACGGTGAGCAGTTCTTC
CDR3aa: CASSLGRANGEQFF

d_gene: TRBD2
v_gene: TRBV29-1
j_gene: TRBJ2-3
abundance: NA
CDR3nt: TGCAGCGTTATCGGGCGGGAGTCGACAGATACGCAGTATTTT
CDR3aa: CSVIGRESTDTQYF

d_gene: NA
v_gene: TRBV2
j_gene: TRBJ2-7
abundance: NA
CDR3nt: TGTGCCAGCGGGCCAAAAGGATGGCTCGAGCAGTACTTC
CDR3aa: CASGPKGWLEQYF

d_gene: NA
v_gene: TRBV7-2
j_gene: TRBJ2-3
abundance: NA
CDR3nt: TGTGCCAGCAGCCCTCGGGGGTTTGGAGATACGCAGTATTTT
CDR3aa: CASSPRGFGDTQYF

d_gene: TRBD1
v_gene: TRBV7-3
j_gene: TRBJ1-3
abundance: NA
CDR3nt: TGTGCCAGCAGCTCAGGACAGGGGAGTAACACCATATATTTT
CDR3aa: CASSSGQGSNTIYF

d_gene: TRBD1
v_gene: TRBV5-1
j_gene: TRBJ1-1
abundance: NA
CDR3nt: TGCGCCAGCAGCTCGCAGGGGGCCACTGAAGCTTTCTTT
CDR3aa: CASSSQGATEAFF

d_gene: TRBD1
v_gene: TRBV2
j_gene: TRBJ1-2
abundance: NA
CDR3nt: TGTGCCAGCCCTCTGGGACAGGGCCTTAATTTTAACTATGGCTACACCTTC
CDR3aa: CASPLGQGLNFNYGYTF

d_gene: NA
v_gene: TRBV7-9
j_gene: TRBJ1-2
abundance: NA
CDR3nt: TGTGCCAGCAGCTTAGAAGGAGGCGGGAACTATGGCTACACCTTC
CDR3aa: CASSLEGGGNYGYTF

d_gene: TRBD1
v_gene: TRBV6-1
j_gene: TRBJ1-5
abundance: NA
CDR3nt: TGTGCCAGCAGGGGACAGAGCAATCAGCCCCAGCATTTT
CDR3aa: CASRGQSNQPQHF

d_gene: NA
v_gene: TRBV19
j_gene: TRBJ2-6
abundance: NA
CDR3nt: TGTGCCAGTAGTATAGACTCGGTCCCTTTAAGCTCTGGGGCCAACGTCCTGACTTTC
CDR3aa: CASSIDSVPLSSGANVLTF

d_gene: NA
v_gene: TRBV18
j_gene: TRBJ1-1
abundance: NA
CDR3nt: TGTGCCAGCTCACCACAACAGGGAACTGAAGCTTTCTTT
CDR3aa: CASSPQQGTEAFF

d_gene: NA
v_gene: TRBV7-2
j_gene: TRBJ2-7
abundance: once
CDR3nt: TGTGCCAGCAGCTCGGGGGGCCCGCCCTACGAGCAGTACTTC
CDR3aa: CASSSGGPPYEQYF

d_gene: TRBD1
v_gene: TRBV10-3
j_gene: TRBJ1-2
abundance: NA
CDR3nt: TGTGCCATCAGTGTAGGACAGGGGAATGGCTACACCTTC
CDR3aa: CAISVGQGNGYTF

d_gene: TRBD2
v_gene: TRBV18
j_gene: TRBJ2-5
abundance: once
CDR3nt: TGTGCCAGCTCATCTCTAGCGGGGGGCCTCCAAGAGACCCAGTACTTC
CDR3aa: CASSSLAGGLQETQYF

d_gene: NA
v_gene: TRBV19
j_gene: TRBJ1-1
abundance: NA
CDR3nt: TGTGCCAGTAGTATCCTCAGGGGTGATGAAGCTTTCTTT
CDR3aa: CASSILRGDEAFF

d_gene: NA
v_gene: TRBV18
j_gene: TRBJ1-6
abundance: once
CDR3nt: TGTGCCAGCTCACCCCCCTCACATCCAAGCGGTTCACCCCTCCACTTT
CDR3aa: CASSPPSHPSGSPLHF

d_gene: TRBD2
v_gene: TRBV7-9
j_gene: TRBJ2-1
abundance: NA
CDR3nt: TGTGCCAGCAGCGATCTACCGGGACTAGCGGTCGGGAATGAGCAGTTCTTC
CDR3aa: CASSDLPGLAVGNEQFF

d_gene: NA
v_gene: TRBV5-6
j_gene: TRBJ2-2
abundance: NA
CDR3nt: TGTGCCAGCAGCCCCCGGAGTATCGTCCCCGGGGAGCTGTTTTTT
CDR3aa: CASSPRSIVPGELFF

d_gene: TRBD2
v_gene: TRBV28
j_gene: TRBJ2-1
abundance: NA
CDR3nt: TGTGCCAGCAGTCCCACCCTAGCGGGAGATCATGAGCAGTTCTTC
CDR3aa: CASSPTLAGDHEQFF

d_gene: NA
v_gene: TRBV7-9
j_gene: TRBJ2-7
abundance: NA
CDR3nt: TGTGCCAGCAGCGGTCAGGGGTCACTCTCCTACGAGCAGTACTTC
CDR3aa: CASSGQGSLSYEQYF

d_gene: TRBD1
v_gene: TRBV6-6
j_gene: TRBJ1-4
abundance: NA
CDR3nt: TGTGCCAGCAGTTCGGGACAGGGTAATGAAAAACTGTTTTTT
CDR3aa: CASSSGQGNEKLFF

d_gene: TRBD1
v_gene: TRBV5-4
j_gene: TRBJ1-4
abundance: NA
CDR3nt: TGTGCCAGCAGCAAACAACAGGGGACGGGTAATGAAAAACTGTTTTTT
CDR3aa: CASSKQQGTGNEKLFF

d_gene: TRBD2
v_gene: TRBV5-4
j_gene: TRBJ2-5
abundance: NA
CDR3nt: TGTGCCAGCAGCCTCCCGACGGGGGGGCAAGAGACCCAGTACTTC
CDR3aa: CASSLPTGGQETQYF

d_gene: TRBD2
v_gene: TRBV7-9
j_gene: TRBJ2-1
abundance: NA
CDR3nt: TGTGCCAGCAGCTTGACAGCGGGAGTTTCCTACAATGAGCAGTTCTTC
CDR3aa: CASSLTAGVSYNEQFF